These T cell receptor beta chains were read from a single sample in a study of T cells in Graves' hyperthyroidism and ophthalmopathy. Via MiXCR, TCRdb re-called the multiplex PCR reads, giving one row per CDR3 protein. The table includes about 510,000 distinct CDR3 sequences, 11% to 15% detected once. Material for sequencing was blood. Receptors originate from a woman aged 40 to 50 with Graves' hyperthyroidism. Each CDR3 is given with its conserved first and last residue. A D gene is named only where the DNA matches it firmly. A clone size is listed for some rows: how often the clone was seen (once, few, many), or a class if it is expanded.

d_call,v_call,j_call,clone_size,cdr3_nt,cdr3_aa
.,TRBV7-9,TRBJ2-3,many,TGTGCCAGCAGCCAACGGTCGGGGGCGGGAGTGGGCACAGATACGCAGTATTTT,CASSQRSGAGVGTDTQYF
TRBD1,TRBV3-1,TRBJ2-5,many,TGTGCCAGCAGCCACTGGGGACAGGGGGCATGGGAGACCCAGTACTTC,CASSHWGQGAWETQYF
TRBD2,TRBV20-1,TRBJ2-1,many,TGCAGTGCTAGAGATTTGGCGGGAGGGACCTACAATGAGCAGTTCTTC,CSARDLAGGTYNEQFF
.,TRBV6-2/TRBV6-3,TRBJ1-1,many,TGTGCCAGCATCGCCGGGACCGTAGCATCCTGGAACACTGAAGCTTTCTTT,CASIAGTVASWNTEAFF
.,TRBV7-3,TRBJ2-3,many,TGTGCCAGCAGCTTACCGGGAGTCACAGATACGCAGTATTTT,CASSLPGVTDTQYF
TRBD2,TRBV9,TRBJ2-3,.,TGTGCCAGCAGCGAGACTAGCGGGCATAGCACAGATACGCAGTATTTT,CASSETSGHSTDTQYF
.,TRBV20-1,TRBJ1-1,many,TGCAGTGCTCACAGGAAGGGGGAATTAGTCACTGAAGCTTTCTTT,CSAHRKGELVTEAFF
.,TRBV6-1,TRBJ2-7,few,TGTGCCAGCAGTATGGGACCTTTCTACGAGCAGTACTTC,CASSMGPFYEQYF
.,TRBV5-8,TRBJ1-2,few,TGTGCCAGCAGCTTGGCTTCGAACGGCTACACCTTC,CASSLASNGYTF
.,TRBV5-1,TRBJ2-2,many,TGCGCCAGCAGCTCGGGCAGGGGACATACCGGGGAGCTGTTTTTT,CASSSGRGHTGELFF
.,TRBV29-1,TRBJ1-1,few,TGCAGCGTTGATACAACAGGCCTCACAGCTTTCTTT,CSVDTTGLTAFF
.,TRBV14,TRBJ2-7,.,TGTGCCAGCAGCCAAGGGCCCCCTTACAACGAGCAGTACTTC,CASSQGPPYNEQYF
.,TRBV29-1,TRBJ2-1,few,TGCAGCGTGGAACAGGGTTACGATGAGCAGTTCTTC,CSVEQGYDEQFF
.,TRBV3-1,TRBJ1-1,many,TGTGCCAGCAGGACGGGACAATCTGAAGCTTTCTTT,CASRTGQSEAFF
.,TRBV27,TRBJ1-4,.,TGTGCCAGCAGTTTTGGCGCGGCTGAAAAACTGTTTTTT,CASSFGAAEKLFF
TRBD1,TRBV7-8,TRBJ1-1,.,TGTGCCAGCAGCTTAGCGGGTTCAGGGGGCGTCACTGAAGCTTTCTTT,CASSLAGSGGVTEAFF
.,TRBV20-1,TRBJ2-3,many,TGCAGTGCTTTCCAGGGACATACGCAGTATTTT,CSAFQGHTQYF
TRBD2,TRBV25-1,TRBJ2-2,.,TGTGCCAGCAGTGAATATAACAGCGGGAGGGGGACCGGGGAGCTGTTTTTT,CASSEYNSGRGTGELFF
TRBD2,TRBV20-1,TRBJ2-1,many,TGCAGTGCTAGACGGGGTAGCGGGGGGTTCTCCTACAATGAGCAGTTCTTC,CSARRGSGGFSYNEQFF
.,TRBV3-1,TRBJ2-1,.,TGTGCCAGCAGCCAGGGTCAATGGATTGAGCAGTTCTTC,CASSQGQWIEQFF
.,TRBV3-1,TRBJ1-1,many,TGTGCCAGCAGCCCAGGGTGGTCGAGACCCGACCTGAACACTGAAGCTTTCTTT,CASSPGWSRPDLNTEAFF
.,TRBV28,TRBJ2-3,.,TGTGCCAGCAGTTTCCGTCCGACCACAGATACGCAGTATTTT,CASSFRPTTDTQYF
.,TRBV14,TRBJ2-3,.,TGTGCCAGCAGCCCTACCGGGGGAAAGGGCACAGATACGCAGTATTTT,CASSPTGGKGTDTQYF